This T cell receptor beta chain is from a study of OX40 agonist ivuxolimab in advanced cancers. Study observations and caveats: Expanded clones tended on average to be more numerous among CD8+ T cells than CD4+.

TCRdb's copy holds only in-frame clones and misses some; the assay was immunoSEQ multiplex PCR. The profile covers 35,000 to 50,000 clones, with 70% to 90% appearing a single time and less than 35% taken by the ten largest. The length of the CDR3 is 13 residues. The V gene end was trimmed by 6 bases and the J gene end by 10 bases; junction bases not matched to a gene: 8. CDR1 is MRHNA and CDR2 is SNTAGT in the germline V gene. A word on this clone: Its antigen is not known.

This TCR was sampled from an adult with an advanced solid tumor such as melanoma, head and neck, liver or kidney cancer. Sample: CD4+ or CD8+ T cells sorted from blood, taken in a trial of the OX40 agonist ivuxolimab. The rearrangement uses TRBV6-4 and TRBJ2-1; TRBD2 matches 8 bases. The CDR3 DNA reads as TGTGCCAGCAGGGCGAGCGGGAGTGGAGAGCAGTTCTTC. This translates into CASRASGSGEQFF.